The next 7 T cell receptor beta chains were all read from a single sample in a study of T cells in Graves' hyperthyroidism and ophthalmopathy (dated by TCRdb to 2018 to 2020). Library preparation employed multiplex PCR. For sequencing, an Illumina HiSeq 2000 was employed. Amplification of TCR beta CDR3 regions was carried out from RNA transcripts. For the first round of RT-PCR on the TCR CDR3, the HTBI primer set was used together with the Qiagen OneStep RT-PCR kit. TCRdb reworked the public reads: Q25 trimming with fastp, MiXCR clone assembly, productive beta chains retained. A single entry per CDR3 protein holds the most common genes and DNA from its merged rows. Within this sample are 350,000 to 500,000 distinct CDR3 sequences, with approximately 13% of them counted one time only. 5.3% of the sample belongs to the ten largest clones. Sequencing input: blood. The receptors were gathered from a woman under 30 with Graves' hyperthyroidism.

A few counts support this clonotype. This rearrangement joins TRBV28 to TRBJ2-1, with TRBD2 matching over 9 bases. The junction had 10 bases not matched to a gene; V was cut back by 6 bases and J by 10 bases. Germline CDR1 and CDR2: MDHEN and SYDVKM. This CDR3 region has 14 residues. The CDR3 reads CASSSTSGHREQFF. CDR3 nucleotides: TGTGCCAGCAGCTCGACTAGCGGCCACCGGGAGCAGTTCTTC. The full variable domain, with the rest looked up from reference TRBV28 and TRBJ2-1, is DVKVTQSSRYLVKRTGEKVFLECVQDMDHENMFWYRQDPGLGLRLIYFSYDVKMKEKGDIPEGYSVSREKKERFSLILESASTNQTSMYLCASSSTSGHREQFFGPGTRLTVL.

There are many counts of this clonotype. The chain is built from TRBV7-2 and TRBJ2-7; 7 positions match TRBD1. Germline V gene data show CDR1 as SGHTA and CDR2 as FQGNSA. V was pared by 5 bases and J by 3 bases, with 4 bases of the junction left unmatched. There are 13 residues in the CDR3. In DNA, the CDR3 is TGTGCCAGCAGCGGACAGGCCAACTACGAGCAGTACTTC. It codes for CASSGQANYEQYF. Full variable domain (missing parts from reference TRBV7-2 and TRBJ2-7): GAGVSQSPSNKVTEKGKDVELRCDPISGHTALYWYRQSLGQGLEFLIYFQGNSAPDKSGLPSDRFSAERTGGSVSTLTIQRTQQEDSAVYLCASSGQANYEQYFGPGTRLTVT.

This clonotype was seen repeatedly, ten times or more. This chain connects TRBV27 to TRBJ1-2; D might be TRBD1 (6 bases). Germline loops: CDR1 MNHEY, CDR2 SMNVEV (reference sequence). Trimming pared 6 bases from V and 0 bases from J, leaving 11 bases between. The CDR3 spans 14 residues. CDR3 in amino acids: CASRAGGPNYGYTF. The CDR3 region has the DNA TGTGCCAGCAGGGCGGGGGGCCCTAACTATGGCTACACCTTC.

This clonotype occurred many times. This chain links TRBV10-3 with TRBJ1-2, with 7 bases matching TRBD1. Germline CDR1 is ENHRY and CDR2 is SYGVKD. There are 14 residues in the CDR3. Unmatched junction bases numbered 6, after V lost 2 bases and J lost 6 bases. CDR3 region: CAISERSGGNGYTF. The CDR3 DNA reads as TGTGCCATCAGTGAGAGGTCAGGGGGGAATGGCTACACCTTC.

J is TRBJ1-1 and V is TRBV19; D gene ambiguous. CDR1 and CDR2 from the germline V gene are LNHDA and SQIVND (reference sequence). V lost 3 bases and J lost 4, with 9 bases in between. This CDR3 contains 13 residues. The CDR3 reads CASSIGVRTEAFF. The CDR3 DNA reads as TGTGCCAGTAGTATTGGGGTGCGCACTGAAGCTTTCTTT.

The chain couples TRBV3-1 to TRBJ2-5; D is possibly TRBD1 or TRBD2 (5 bases each). V was trimmed by 4 bases and J by 3 bases, leaving 12 bases between them. The germline V gene has CDR1 LGHDT and CDR2 YNNKEL (reference sequence). The CDR3 is made up of 14 amino acids. CDR3 bases: TGTGCCAGCAGCCTTGGACTGGGGGAAGAGACCCAGTACTTC. Protein: CASSLGLGEETQYF.

CDR3 nucleotides: TGTGCCAGTAGTATCAATACTCTCTTACCGGGCGATCAGCCCCAGCATTTT. Translated, it gives CASSINTLLPGDQPQHF. The chain has TRBV19 and TRBJ1-5; no firm D call. Germline values: CDR1 LNHDA, CDR2 SQIVND (reference sequence). V was clipped by 3 bases and J by 5 bases, with 20 bases between them. The CDR3 is 17 residues long.